This T cell receptor beta chain originates from a study of regulatory T cells in long-lasting Graves disease. This clonotype was counted at least ten times. Its antigen is undetermined. Study-level findings and limits: Repertoires from persistent disease leaned toward TRBV28, TRBJ1-2 and TRBJ2-5.

The V gene lost 2 bases and the J gene lost 0 bases, with 19 bases spanning the gap. The CDR3 is made up of 18 amino acids. Germline loops: CDR1 SGHRS, CDR2 YFSETQ. Noted time point: newly diagnosed GD, antithyroid drugs for less than 3 months. RNA from PBMCs was the source of the TCR library. Relying on iRepertoire HTBI primers and Arm-PCR of CDR3 regions, the team built TCR beta libraries. TCRdb recomputed calls from the multiplex PCR reads with MiXCR, one row per CDR3 protein. The sample includes more than 300,000 distinct CDR3 sequences, 10% to 15% of them seen just once. The sample also formed part of further work on T cells in Graves' hyperthyroidism and ophthalmopathy.

This clonotype was sampled from a young woman with Graves disease. Sequencing was performed on peripheral blood mononuclear cells (PBMCs), taken at new diagnosis, from a patient treated with antithyroid drugs. The chain recombines TRBV5-1 with TRBJ2-3; tentatively, D is TRBD1 (6 bases). DNA for the CDR3: TGCGCCAGCAGCTTCTTCGGTACAGGGCTAGCTAGCACAGATACGCAGTATTTT. Translation gives CASSFFGTGLASTDTQYF.